The T cell receptor (beta chain) under discussion was sequenced for a study of immune evolution from preneoplasia to lung adenocarcinoma. Overall study findings and caveats: Top clone share appeared to fall from AAH through AIS, MIA, adenocarcinoma.

Measured with immunoSEQ multiplex PCR; TCRdb has only the in-frame clones, and not every one. Among about 6,500 clones listed, 75% to 90% were seen once. Notes on this clone: What it binds is unknown.

The CDR3 loop spans 16 amino acids. CDR1 is MNHEY and CDR2 is SMNVEV in the germline V gene (reference sequence). J was trimmed by 3 bases and V by 5 bases; bases with no gene match: 10. The receptor was derived from a person in their sixties with lung adenocarcinoma. The sequencing sample was made of FFPE invasive lung adenocarcinoma tissue. J is TRBJ2-1 and V is TRBV27; 7 bases match TRBD2. The chain's CDR3 is CASSGEAGPVYNEQFF. In nucleotides, the CDR3 is TGTGCCAGCAGTGGTGAAGCGGGGCCGGTCTACAATGAGCAGTTCTTC.